This TCR beta chain was identified in a study of brain T cells in children with intractable seizures. J gave up 7 bases and V 7 bases, and 10 bases lay outside the gene matches. CDR1 SGHAT and CDR2 FQNNGV come from the germline V gene. The CDR3 runs 14 residues. The data were produced by immunoSEQ multiplex PCR, yet TCRdb's version contains in-frame clones alone and is incomplete. This repertoire shows about 340,000 clones, roughly 92% found once; its top ten account for 5.5% to 6%. Time point described: blood from clinic visit 5 months post-surgery; TSC patient then seizure free. Sequencing was limited to surgery cases with top T cell transcript signatures in brain tissue. Pre-surgery treatment included at least one anti-epileptic drug.

This sample comprised peripheral blood, obtained 4 to 5 months after surgery. This receptor was obtained from a boy under three years old with tuberous sclerosis and intractable seizures. The chain employs TRBV11-2 and TRBJ1-2, with 9 bases fitting TRBD1. The CDR3 DNA follows: TGTGCCAGCACCGCCGAACAGGGGGCCGGTGGCTACACCTTC. Translated, it gives CASTAEQGAGGYTF. Full variable domain (remainder filled in from reference TRBV11-2 and TRBJ1-2): EAGVAQSPRYKIIEKRQSVAFWCNPISGHATLYWYQQILGQGPKLLIQFQNNGVVDDSQLPKDRFSAERLKGVDSTLKIQPAKLEDSAVYLCASTAEQGAGGYTFGSGTRLTVV.